This T cell receptor (beta chain) comes out of a study of T cell changes during pregnancy in multiple sclerosis. The CDR3 length is 15 residues. With 7 bases clipped from V and 9 bases from J, the junction kept 9 bases outside the gene matches. CDR1 MNHEY and CDR2 SMNVEV come from the germline V gene (reference sequence). Libraries were prepared by immunoSEQ multiplex PCR; TCRdb keeps only in-frame clonotypes and omits some of them. The sample holds 45,000 or so clones, 90% to 97% seen once. The TCR sequence derives from a female donor with multiple sclerosis, enrolled in a pregnancy study. V is TRBV27 and J is TRBJ2-1, with 13 bases matching TRBD2. Sequenced here: peripheral blood, sampled in the second trimester of pregnancy. CDR3 nucleotide sequence: TGTGCCAGCACAGTACTAGCGGGAGGGCCTAGTGAGCAGTTCTTC. It codes for CASTVLAGGPSEQFF.